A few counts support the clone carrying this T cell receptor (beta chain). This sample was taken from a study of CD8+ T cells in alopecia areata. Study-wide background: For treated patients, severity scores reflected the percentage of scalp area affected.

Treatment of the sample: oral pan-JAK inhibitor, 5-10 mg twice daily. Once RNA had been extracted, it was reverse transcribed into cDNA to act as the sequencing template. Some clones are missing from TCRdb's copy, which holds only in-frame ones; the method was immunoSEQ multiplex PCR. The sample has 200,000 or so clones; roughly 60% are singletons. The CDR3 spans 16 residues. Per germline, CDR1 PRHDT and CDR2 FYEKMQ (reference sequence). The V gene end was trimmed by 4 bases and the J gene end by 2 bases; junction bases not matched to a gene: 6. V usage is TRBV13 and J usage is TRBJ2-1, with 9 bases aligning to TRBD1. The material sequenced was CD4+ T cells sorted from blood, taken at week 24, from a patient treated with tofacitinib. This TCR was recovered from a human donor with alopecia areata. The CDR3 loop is CASSSLGTGTYNEQFF. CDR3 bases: TGTGCCAGCAGCTCACTCGGGACAGGGACCTACAATGAGCAGTTCTTC.